This T cell receptor beta chain is drawn from a study of cytomegalovirus exposure and HLA in healthy donors. V was trimmed by 2 bases and J by 0 bases, leaving 14 bases between them. CDR1 is MNHEY and CDR2 is SMNVEV in the germline V gene (reference sequence). The CDR3 totals 18 residues. Amplification used 60 Vbeta primers and 13 Jbeta primers. Assay used: immunoSEQ multiplex PCR; TCRdb lists only in-frame clones, some missing. The data show around 130,000 clones, 65% to 85% seen once. This clone was observed a single time. This chain joins TRBV27 and TRBJ2-6; tentative D call: TRBD2 (7 bases). The TCR was taken from a man aged 50 or older in good health and CMV-seronegative. The sample taken for sequencing was PBMCs. The CDR3 sequence: CASSLNGGAHSGANVLTF. For the CDR3, the DNA is TGTGCCAGCAGTTTAAATGGGGGGGCACACTCTGGGGCCAACGTCCTGACTTTC.